The TCR beta chain described here comes from a study of blood T cells in healthy people across ages. Study-wide results and caveats: Higher diversity and more naive CD4+ cells were features of long-lived donors, compared to aged donors. Across the age range, TCR beta diversity per million T cells fell in a roughly linear way. Strong correlation linked observed beta diversity and percent naive T cells.

Combining a sample-barcoded 5' primer with a J-beta primer mix, a second PCR ran for roughly 7 to 11 cycles. TCRdb passed the 5' RACE reads through MiXCR, listing each CDR3 protein once. The data show about 800,000 distinct CDR3 sequences, with roughly 25% seen just once and under 4.5% held by the top ten. CDR1 is DFQATT and CDR2 is SNEGSKA in the germline V gene (reference sequence). Between the trimmed V and J ends, which lost 6 bases and 8 bases, there was a span of 11 bases. The CDR3 runs to 12 residues. About this clonotype: Its cognate antigen is unknown.

This same sample was also part of a study on T cells of mothers and their children.

This TCR was sampled from a boy under 18 in good health. Sequencing was performed on blood. This rearrangement joins TRBV20-1 to TRBJ1-6, with unresolved D. CDR3 nucleotide sequence: TGCAGTGCCTTTGGCGGGGATTCACCCCTCCACTTT. Translating it yields CSAFGGDSPLHF.